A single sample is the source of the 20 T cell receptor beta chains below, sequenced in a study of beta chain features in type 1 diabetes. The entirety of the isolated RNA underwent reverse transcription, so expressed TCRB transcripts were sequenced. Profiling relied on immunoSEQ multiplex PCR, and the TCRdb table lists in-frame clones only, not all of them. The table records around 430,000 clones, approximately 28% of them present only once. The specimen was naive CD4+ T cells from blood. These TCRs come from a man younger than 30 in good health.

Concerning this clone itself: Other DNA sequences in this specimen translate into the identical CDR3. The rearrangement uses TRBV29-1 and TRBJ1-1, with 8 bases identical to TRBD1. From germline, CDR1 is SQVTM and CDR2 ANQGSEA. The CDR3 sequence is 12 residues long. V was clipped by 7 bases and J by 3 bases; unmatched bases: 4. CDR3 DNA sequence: TGCAGCGCCGGACAGGGAGACACTGAAGCTTTCTTT. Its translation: CSAGQGDTEAFF.

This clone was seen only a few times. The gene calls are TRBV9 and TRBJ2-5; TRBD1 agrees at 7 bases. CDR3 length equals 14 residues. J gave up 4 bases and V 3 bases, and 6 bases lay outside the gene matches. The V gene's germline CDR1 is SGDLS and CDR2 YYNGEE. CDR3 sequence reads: CASSADRVGETQYF. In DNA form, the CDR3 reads TGTGCCAGCAGCGCCGACAGGGTCGGAGAGACCCAGTACTTC.

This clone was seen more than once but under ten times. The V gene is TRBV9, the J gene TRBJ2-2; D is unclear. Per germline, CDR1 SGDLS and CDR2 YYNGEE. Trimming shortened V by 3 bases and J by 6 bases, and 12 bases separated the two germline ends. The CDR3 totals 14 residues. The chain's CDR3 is CASSDIQIPGELFF. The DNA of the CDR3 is TGTGCCAGCAGCGACATCCAGATCCCCGGGGAGCTGTTTTTT.

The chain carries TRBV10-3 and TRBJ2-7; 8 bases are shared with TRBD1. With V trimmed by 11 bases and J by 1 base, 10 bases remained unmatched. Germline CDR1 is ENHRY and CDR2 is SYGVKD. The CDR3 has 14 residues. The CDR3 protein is CAGAGTGDSYEQYF. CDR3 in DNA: TGTGCCGGGGCCGGGACAGGTGATTCCTACGAGCAGTACTTC.

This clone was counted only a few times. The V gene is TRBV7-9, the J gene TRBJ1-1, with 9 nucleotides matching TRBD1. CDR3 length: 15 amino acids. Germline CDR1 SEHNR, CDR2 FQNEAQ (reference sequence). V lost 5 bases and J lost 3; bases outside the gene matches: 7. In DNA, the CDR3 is TGTGCCAGCAGCCACATCCGGGACAGGGACACTGAAGCTTTCTTT. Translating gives CASSHIRDRDTEAFF.

CDR3 nucleotide sequence: TGTGCCAGCAGCTTAGTCCCGAGCTCCTACAATGAGCAGTTCTTC. Amino acid sequence: CASSLVPSSYNEQFF. The chain recombines TRBV7-2 with TRBJ2-1; D remains unclear. The V end lost 1 base, the J end lost 0 bases, and 7 bases lay between the germline ends. Germline assignment: CDR1 SGHTA and CDR2 FQGNSA. The CDR3 is made up of 15 amino acids.

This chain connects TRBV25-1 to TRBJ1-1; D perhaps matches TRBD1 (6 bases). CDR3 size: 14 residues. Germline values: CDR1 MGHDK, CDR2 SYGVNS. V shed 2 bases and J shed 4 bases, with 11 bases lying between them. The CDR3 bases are TGTGCCAGCAGTGAAATCGACAGGCGCACTGAAGCTTTCTTT. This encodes CASSEIDRRTEAFF. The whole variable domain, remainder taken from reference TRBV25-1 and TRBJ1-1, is EADIYQTPRYLVIGTGKKITLECSQTMGHDKMYWYQQDPGMELHLIHYSYGVNSTEKGDLSSESTVSRIRTEHFPLTLESARPSHTSQYLCASSEIDRRTEAFFGQGTRLTVV.

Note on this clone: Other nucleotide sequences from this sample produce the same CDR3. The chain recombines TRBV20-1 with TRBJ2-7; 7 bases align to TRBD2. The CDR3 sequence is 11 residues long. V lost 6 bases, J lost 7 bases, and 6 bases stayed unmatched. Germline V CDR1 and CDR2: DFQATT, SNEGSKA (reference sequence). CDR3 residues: CSAPLGGEQYF. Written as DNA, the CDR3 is TGCAGTGCGCCCCTGGGGGGGGAGCAGTACTTC.

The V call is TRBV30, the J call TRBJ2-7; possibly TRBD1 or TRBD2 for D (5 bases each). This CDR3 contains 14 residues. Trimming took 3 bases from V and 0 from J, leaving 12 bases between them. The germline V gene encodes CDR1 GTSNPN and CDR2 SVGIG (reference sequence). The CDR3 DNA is TGTGCCTGGAGCGGGAAGGGGATCTCCTACGAGCAGTACTTC. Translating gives CAWSGKGISYEQYF.

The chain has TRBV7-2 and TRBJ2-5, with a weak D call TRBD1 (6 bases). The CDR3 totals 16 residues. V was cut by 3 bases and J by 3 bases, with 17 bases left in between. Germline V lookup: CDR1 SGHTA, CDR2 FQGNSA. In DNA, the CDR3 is TGTGCCAGCAGCTTGTGGGCACAGGGATACGAAGAGACCCAGTACTTC. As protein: CASSLWAQGYEETQYF. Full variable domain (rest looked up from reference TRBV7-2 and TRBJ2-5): GAGVSQSPSNKVTEKGKDVELRCDPISGHTALYWYRQSLGQGLEFLIYFQGNSAPDKSGLPSDRFSAERTGGSVSTLTIQRTQQEDSAVYLCASSLWAQGYEETQYFGPGTRLLVL.

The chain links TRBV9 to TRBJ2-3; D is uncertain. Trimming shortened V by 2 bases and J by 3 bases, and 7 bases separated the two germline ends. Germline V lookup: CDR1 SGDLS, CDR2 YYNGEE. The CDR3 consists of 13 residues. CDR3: CASSVLGTDTQYF. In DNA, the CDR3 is TGTGCCAGCAGCGTCCTAGGGACAGATACGCAGTATTTT.

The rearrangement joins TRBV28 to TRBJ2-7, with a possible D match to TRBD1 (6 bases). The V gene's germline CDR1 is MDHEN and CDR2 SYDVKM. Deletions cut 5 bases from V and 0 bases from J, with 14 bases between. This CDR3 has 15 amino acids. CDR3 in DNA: TGTGCCAGCAGTCAGTTGACAGGAAGCTCCTACGAGCAGTACTTC. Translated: CASSQLTGSSYEQYF.

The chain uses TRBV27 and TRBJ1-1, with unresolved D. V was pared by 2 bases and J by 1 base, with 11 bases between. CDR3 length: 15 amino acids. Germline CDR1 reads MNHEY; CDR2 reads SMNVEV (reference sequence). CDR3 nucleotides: TGTGCCAGCAGTTTAGGTCTACGGCCGAACACTGAAGCTTTCTTT. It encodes CASSLGLRPNTEAFF.

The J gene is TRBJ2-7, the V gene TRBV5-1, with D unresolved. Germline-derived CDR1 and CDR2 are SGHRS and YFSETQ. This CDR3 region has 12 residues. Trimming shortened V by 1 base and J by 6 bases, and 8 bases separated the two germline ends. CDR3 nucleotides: TGCGCCAGCAGCTTGACCCGGGTCGAGCAGTACTTC. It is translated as CASSLTRVEQYF.

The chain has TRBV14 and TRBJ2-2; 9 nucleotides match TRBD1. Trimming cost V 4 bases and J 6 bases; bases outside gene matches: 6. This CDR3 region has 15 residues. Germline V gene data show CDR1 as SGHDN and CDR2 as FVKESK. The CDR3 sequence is CASSRTGTGSGELFF. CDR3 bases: TGTGCCAGCAGCCGAACCGGGACAGGGTCCGGGGAGCTGTTTTTT.

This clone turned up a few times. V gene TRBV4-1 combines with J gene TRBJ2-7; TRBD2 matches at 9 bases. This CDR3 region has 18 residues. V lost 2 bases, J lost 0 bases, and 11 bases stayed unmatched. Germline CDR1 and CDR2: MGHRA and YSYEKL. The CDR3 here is CASSQTPGTSSYSYEQYF. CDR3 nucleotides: TGCGCCAGCAGCCAAACCCCAGGGACTAGCAGTTACTCCTACGAGCAGTACTTC.

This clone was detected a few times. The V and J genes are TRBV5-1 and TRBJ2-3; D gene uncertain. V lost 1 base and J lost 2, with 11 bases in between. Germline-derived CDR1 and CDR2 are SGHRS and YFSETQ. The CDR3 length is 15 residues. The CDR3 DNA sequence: TGCGCCAGCAGCTTGATTGGCGGATACACAGATACGCAGTATTTT. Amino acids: CASSLIGGYTDTQYF.

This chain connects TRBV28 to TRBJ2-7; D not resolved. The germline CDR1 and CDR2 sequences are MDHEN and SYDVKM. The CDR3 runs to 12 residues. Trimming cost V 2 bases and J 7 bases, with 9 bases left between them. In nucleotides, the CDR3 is TGTGCCAGCAGTTTAGGGCCCTGGGAGCAGTACTTC. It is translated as CASSLGPWEQYF.

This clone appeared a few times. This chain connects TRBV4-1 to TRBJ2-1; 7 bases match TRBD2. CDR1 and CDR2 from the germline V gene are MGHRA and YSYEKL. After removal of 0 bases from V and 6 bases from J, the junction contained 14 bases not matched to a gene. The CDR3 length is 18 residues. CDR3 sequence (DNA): TGCGCCAGCAGCCAAGAACAGACCCTAGCGGCTTGGTCCAATGAGCAGTTCTTC. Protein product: CASSQEQTLAAWSNEQFF.

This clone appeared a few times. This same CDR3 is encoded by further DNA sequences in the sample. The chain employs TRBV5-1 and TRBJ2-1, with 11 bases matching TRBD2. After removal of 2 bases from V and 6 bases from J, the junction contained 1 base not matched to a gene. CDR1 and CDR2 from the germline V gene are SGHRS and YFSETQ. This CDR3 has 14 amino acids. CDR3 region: CASSFTSGSNEQFF. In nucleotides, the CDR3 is TGCGCCAGCAGCTTCACTAGCGGGAGCAATGAGCAGTTCTTC.